This TCR beta chain was observed in a study of graft-versus-host responses after intestinal transplantation. Study summary: In this cohort, recipients had multivisceral, liver-intestinal, or isolated intestinal transplants.

Here immunoSEQ multiplex PCR was the method, and the copy in TCRdb shows in-frame clones only, minus some. This sample has some 62,000 clones, with roughly nine tenths found just once. Study-level findings and limits: GvH clone levels peaked in circulation, and this peak was associated with early post-transplant HvG declines. The study found high graft-versus-host to host-versus-graft clonal ratios in allografts of patients with graft-donor T cell macrochimerism. GvH clones surfaced in recipient marrow, some emerging earlier in ileum or blood.

In its sample, this clone was seen once. Its target is not known. Sequenced material: unstimulated CD8+ T cells sorted from spleen or lymph node cells, taken before transplant. The clonotype comes from a human donor who was the organ donor for an intestinal transplant.

The chain's CDR3 is CASSTGAGFSSQPQHF. DNA of the CDR3: TGTGCCAGTAGTACAGGGGCAGGGTTTAGTTCTCAGCCCCAGCATTTT. V is TRBV19 and J is TRBJ1-5; TRBD1 might be the D (6 bases). The CDR3 runs to 16 residues. With 4 bases removed from V and 6 bases from J, the gap between germline ends came to 19 bases. CDR1 LNHDA and CDR2 SQIVND come from the germline V gene (reference sequence).